These 25 T cell receptor beta chains were sequenced from one sample in a study of T cells after yellow fever vaccination. One entry per CDR3 protein, called by TCRdb with MiXCR from the 5' RACE reads. Of 500,000 to 700,000 distinct CDR3 sequences in the sample, roughly 19% were seen once. The sequencing used PBMCs, collected 15 days after the yellow fever booster vaccination. These receptors came from a man in his thirties or forties who received the YFV17D yellow fever vaccine.

The chain uses TRBV7-2 and TRBJ1-4; D is unclear. Per the germline V gene, CDR1 is SGHTA and CDR2 is FQGNSA. The V and J ends lost 5 bases and 5 bases respectively, with 15 bases between them. The CDR3 extends over 15 amino acids. The DNA of the CDR3 is TGTGCCAGCAGCCCGTACTCCGGCCGAAATGAAAAACTGTTTTTT. Its translation: CASSPYSGRNEKLFF.

CDR3 DNA sequence: TGCGCCAGCTATCGGGACAGTAGCACAGATACGCAGTATTTT. This sequence encodes CASYRDSSTDTQYF. The gene calls are TRBV5-1 and TRBJ2-3; TRBD1 agrees at 7 bases. The CDR3 length is 14 residues. The germline gives CDR1 SGHRS, CDR2 YFSETQ. Germline trimming cut 7 bases from V and 0 bases from J; bases unmatched to any gene: 5.

This chain joins TRBV27 and TRBJ1-5, with 7 bases lining up with TRBD1. CDR1 is MNHEY and CDR2 is SMNVEV in the germline V gene (reference sequence). The CDR3 consists of 14 residues. V shed 6 bases, J shed 6 bases, and the junction held 8 bases outside the gene matches. CDR3 amino acids: CASSSSGQPQPQHF. The CDR3 bases are TGTGCCAGCAGCTCTTCGGGACAGCCTCAGCCCCAGCATTTT.

This clonotype has more than one count but fewer than ten. The chain has TRBV6-4 and TRBJ2-1; D remains ambiguous. The CDR3 runs to 14 residues. Germline CDR1 and CDR2: MRHNA and SNTAGT. Trimming shortened V by 4 bases and J by 9 bases, and 16 bases separated the two germline ends. The CDR3 bases are TGTGCCAGCAGTGTAGGCCCCGCGAGGTCTGAGCAGTTCTTC. It specifies CASSVGPARSEQFF.

In its sample, this clonotype was seen many times. J is TRBJ2-4 and V is TRBV5-1, with TRBD1 matching 10 bases. The CDR3 is 15 residues long. Germline V CDR1 and CDR2: SGHRS, YFSETQ. Trimming removed 1 base from V and 9 bases from J; junction bases left unmatched: 7. CDR3 residues: CASSLSSGDRGIQYF. The CDR3 DNA is TGCGCCAGCAGCTTGTCTTCCGGGGACAGGGGCATTCAGTACTTC.

In this sample, this clonotype turned up a few times. The chain recombines TRBV29-1 with TRBJ2-7; 8 bases align to TRBD1. There are 16 residues in the CDR3. The junction had 14 bases not matched to a gene; V was cut back by 1 base and J by 6 bases. Germline V gives CDR1 SQVTM, CDR2 ANQGSEA. The CDR3 loop is CSVEVSGVGQDLEQYF. In nucleotides, the CDR3 is TGCAGCGTTGAAGTCTCGGGTGTGGGACAGGACCTCGAGCAGTACTTC.

The DNA of the CDR3 is TGCAGCGTTGAATTTGTGTCGGAGAACATTCAGTACTTC. This encodes CSVEFVSENIQYF. The J gene is TRBJ2-4, the V gene TRBV29-1; no clear D gene. Germline V gene data show CDR1 as SQVTM and CDR2 as ANQGSEA. Trimming stripped 2 bases from V and 7 bases from J, with 12 bases between. The CDR3 length is 13 residues. Variable domain in full (rest from reference TRBV29-1 and TRBJ2-4): SAVISQKPSRDICQRGTSLTIQCQVDSQVTMMFWYRQQPGQSLTLIATANQGSEATYESGFVIDKFPISRPNLTFSTLTVSNMSPEDSSIYLCSVEFVSENIQYFGAGTRLSVL.

The rearrangement joins TRBV20-1 to TRBJ1-2; TRBD1 might be the D (6 bases). This CDR3 is built from 13 residues. From germline, CDR1 is DFQATT and CDR2 SNEGSKA (reference sequence). With 0 bases removed from V and 6 bases from J, the gap between germline ends came to 11 bases. CDR3 bases: TGCAGTGCTAGAGAAGGCAGGGGTCATGGCTACACCTTC. It codes for CSAREGRGHGYTF.

The chain has TRBV11-2 and TRBJ2-1, with unresolved D. Trimming stripped 1 base from V and 9 bases from J, with 10 bases between. The CDR3 is 13 residues long. Germline CDR1 is SGHAT and CDR2 is FQNNGV. This CDR3 is CASSLGAYSEQFF. In nucleotides, the CDR3 is TGTGCCAGCAGCTTAGGGGCTTATAGTGAGCAGTTCTTC.

The rearrangement links TRBV9 to TRBJ2-7; a possible D gene is TRBD2 (5 bases). Germline V gives CDR1 SGDLS, CDR2 YYNGEE. Trimming stripped 3 bases from V and 6 bases from J, with 13 bases between. CDR3 length equals 13 residues. In nucleotides, the CDR3 is TGTGCCAGCAGCGCAGACGGACTTCCCGAGCAGTACTTC. It yields the protein CASSADGLPEQYF.

This sequence joins TRBV9 and TRBJ2-6, with D tentatively TRBD1 or TRBD2 (5 bases each). The CDR3 length is 16 residues. Germline lookup yields CDR1 SGDLS and CDR2 YYNGEE. V lost 3 bases to trimming and J lost 2 bases, with 12 bases between them. The CDR3 sequence: CASSASGGTGANVLTF. In DNA form, the CDR3 reads TGTGCCAGCAGCGCCAGTGGGGGAACTGGGGCCAACGTCCTGACTTTC.

This clonotype was recorded a few times. The chain employs TRBV2 and TRBJ2-5, with D perhaps matching TRBD1 or TRBD2 (5 bases each). CDR3 size: 12 residues. The germline V and J ends were trimmed by 5 bases and 3 bases, with 7 bases remaining between them. Germline assignment: CDR1 SNHLY and CDR2 FYNNEI. For the CDR3, the DNA is TGTGCCAGCAGTCGAGGGGAAGAGACCCAGTACTTC. This codes for CASSRGEETQYF.

This sequence joins TRBV3-1 and TRBJ2-7; D is possibly TRBD1 (6 bases). Germline V gene sequence: CDR1 LGHDT, CDR2 YNNKEL (reference sequence). This CDR3 has 14 residues. Between the trimmed V and J ends, which lost 6 bases and 3 bases, there was a span of 15 bases. This chain's CDR3 is CASSDRRLYYEQYF. CDR3 DNA: TGTGCCAGCAGTGACAGGAGGCTATACTACGAGCAGTACTTC.

This clonotype was seen a handful of times. The rearrangement joins TRBV6-2 or TRBV6-3 to TRBJ2-1; 13 positions match TRBD2. The V segment lost 2 bases and the J segment 0 bases; nucleotides outside the gene matches: 4. The CDR3 extends over 18 amino acids. The V gene's germline CDR1 is MNHEY and CDR2 SVGEGT. The CDR3 sequence: CASSYPTSGRASYNEQFF. CDR3 nucleotides: TGTGCCAGCAGTTACCCAACTAGCGGGAGGGCCTCCTACAATGAGCAGTTCTTC.

This sequence joins TRBV27 and TRBJ2-7; 9 nucleotides align to TRBD2. Trimming cost V 2 bases and J 4 bases; bases outside gene matches: 6. The CDR3 length is 15 residues. The germline CDR1 and CDR2 sequences are MNHEY and SMNVEV (reference sequence). The CDR3 is CASSLNPSGTYEQYF. CDR3 in DNA: TGTGCCAGCAGTTTAAATCCTAGCGGGACTTACGAGCAGTACTTC.

The chain employs TRBV29-1 and TRBJ2-3; possibly TRBD2 for D (7 bases). Germline lookup yields CDR1 SQVTM and CDR2 ANQGSEA. This CDR3 is built from 15 residues. Trimming shortened V by 7 bases and J by 0 bases, and 17 bases separated the two germline ends. The CDR3 DNA follows: TGCAGCGCCCAGGGGCTAGCGGAAAGCACAGATACGCAGTATTTT. Translation: CSAQGLAESTDTQYF.

This clonotype appeared a few times. The J gene is TRBJ2-2, the V gene TRBV29-1; unclear D gene. CDR1 is SQVTM, CDR2 ANQGSEA, per germline. Trimming removed 8 bases at V and 6 bases at J, with 10 bases between. This CDR3 has 11 residues. As DNA, the CDR3 is TGCAGCCCTCAAATAGCCGGGGAGCTGTTTTTT. As protein: CSPQIAGELFF.

This chain connects TRBV7-6 to TRBJ2-3; possible D gene TRBD2, 6 bases. The CDR3 runs 16 residues. Germline CDR1 and CDR2: SGHVS and FNYEAQ. V was cut by 1 base and J by 1 base, with 12 bases left in between. CDR3 DNA: TGTGCCAGCAGCTTAGGGATACTAGCAGGCACAGATACGCAGTATTTT. Encoded protein: CASSLGILAGTDTQYF.

This rearrangement joins TRBV5-1 to TRBJ2-1, with 7 bases aligning to TRBD2. V lost 0 bases and J lost 7; bases outside the gene matches: 7. The CDR3 is 15 amino acids. Germline assignment: CDR1 SGHRS and CDR2 YFSETQ. DNA for the CDR3: TGCGCCAGCAGCTTGGCCGGCGGGAGTCTGAATGAGCAGTTCTTC. Amino acid sequence: CASSLAGGSLNEQFF.

The chain employs TRBV7-8 and TRBJ1-4; TRBD1 aligns across 9 bases. CDR1 and CDR2 (germline): SGHVS, FQNEAQ. V shed 5 bases, J shed 5 bases, and the junction held 9 bases outside the gene matches. The CDR3 extends over 16 amino acids. Written as DNA, the CDR3 is TGTGCCAGCAGCCGGGAAACCGGGACAGGGAATGAAAAACTGTTTTTT. Translation gives CASSRETGTGNEKLFF.

The V call is TRBV19, the J call TRBJ2-7, with 8 nucleotides matching TRBD1. In germline, CDR1 is LNHDA, CDR2 SQIVND (reference sequence). V lost 3 bases to trimming and J lost 0 bases; unmatched junction nucleotides: 10. This CDR3 has 17 amino acids. The CDR3 protein is CASSIGDRGLTSYEQYF. DNA of the CDR3: TGTGCCAGTAGTATTGGAGACAGGGGCTTGACCTCCTACGAGCAGTACTTC.

V and J are TRBV2 and TRBJ2-5, with 8 nucleotides matching TRBD1. The CDR3 length is 15 residues. The germline CDR1 and CDR2 sequences are SNHLY and FYNNEI. Losses at the gene ends were 4 bases for V and 2 bases for J; bases not matched to a gene: 6. In DNA form, the CDR3 reads TGTGCCAGCAGTGCGGCCAGGACAGGGCAAGAGACCCAGTACTTC. It yields the protein CASSAARTGQETQYF.

The chain employs TRBV7-2 and TRBJ2-7; no reliable D call. Germline CDR1 reads SGHTA; CDR2 reads FQGNSA. There are 12 residues in the CDR3. With 8 bases removed from V and 3 bases from J, the gap between germline ends came to 11 bases. Written as DNA, the CDR3 is TGTGCCAGCGGTATATACGTCTACGAGCAGTACTTC. The encoded protein is CASGIYVYEQYF.

This clonotype has a handful of counts. J is TRBJ1-2 and V is TRBV18, with D possibly matching TRBD1 (5 bases). Germline values: CDR1 KGHSH, CDR2 LQKENI. V was pared by 8 bases and J by 4 bases, with 20 bases between. This CDR3 comprises 15 residues. The CDR3 DNA sequence: TGTGCCAGCACCTCAGCCCCCGGGACGCCCTATGGCTACACCTTC. Protein: CASTSAPGTPYGYTF.

The count of this clonotype is one. This chain connects TRBV9 to TRBJ2-7, with a possible D match to TRBD2 (6 bases). CDR3 length: 15 residues. The V end was cut by 3 bases, the J end by 7 bases, with 20 bases between. The germline CDR1 and CDR2 sequences are SGDLS and YYNGEE. The CDR3 reads CASSAGVATLGEQYF. DNA of the CDR3: TGTGCCAGCAGCGCGGGAGTAGCGACCCTTGGAGAGCAGTACTTC.